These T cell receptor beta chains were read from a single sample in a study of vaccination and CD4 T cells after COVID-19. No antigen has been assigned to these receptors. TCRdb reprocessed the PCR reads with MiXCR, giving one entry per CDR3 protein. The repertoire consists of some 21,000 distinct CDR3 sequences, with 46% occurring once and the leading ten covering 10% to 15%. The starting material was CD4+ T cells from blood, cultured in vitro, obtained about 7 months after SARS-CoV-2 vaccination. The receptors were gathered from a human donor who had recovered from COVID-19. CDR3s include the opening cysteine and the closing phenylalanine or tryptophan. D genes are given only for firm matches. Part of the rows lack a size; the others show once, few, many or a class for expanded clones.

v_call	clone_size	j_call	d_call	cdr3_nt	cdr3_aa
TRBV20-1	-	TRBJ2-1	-	TGCAGTGCTAGAGATCTGCGGGATCACTCCTACAATGAGCAGTTCTTC	CSARDLRDHSYNEQFF
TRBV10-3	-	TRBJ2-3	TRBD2	TGTGCCATCAGTGAGAAGAAGGCGGGGGTATACACAGATACGCAGTATTTT	CAISEKKAGVYTDTQYF
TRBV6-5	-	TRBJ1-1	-	TGTGCCAGCAGTTACCTTACAGGGACTGAAGCTTTCTTT	CASSYLTGTEAFF
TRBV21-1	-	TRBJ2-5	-	TGTGCCAGCAGCAAAGCGGGAGCACTAGGGCGGGGGGAGACCCAGTACTTC	CASSKAGALGRGETQYF
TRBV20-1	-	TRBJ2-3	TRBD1	TGCAGTGCTAGAGGCGGACAGGGCCCAGATACGCAGTATTTT	CSARGGQGPDTQYF
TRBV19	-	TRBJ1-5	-	TGTGCCAGTAGTATTTCAGGGTTGAATCAGCCCCAGCATTTT	CASSISGLNQPQHF
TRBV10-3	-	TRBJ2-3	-	TGTGCCATCAGGAGAGCGGGTAGCAGAAGCACAGATACGCAGTATTTT	CAIRRAGSRSTDTQYF
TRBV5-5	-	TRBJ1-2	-	TGTGCCAGCAGCGGGGACACGCTCGTCTATGGCTACACCTTC	CASSGDTLVYGYTF
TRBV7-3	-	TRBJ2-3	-	TGTGCCAGCAGCTTAACCCCGGATACGCAGTATTTT	CASSLTPDTQYF
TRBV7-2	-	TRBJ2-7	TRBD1	TGTGCCAGCAGCTTAGTCGGGACAGGGGATATTAAACGCTTC	CASSLVGTGDIKRF
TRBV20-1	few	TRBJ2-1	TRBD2	TGCAGTGCTAGGGGGAGCGGGAGAGGCAATGAGCAGTTCTTC	CSARGSGRGNEQFF
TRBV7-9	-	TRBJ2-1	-	TGTGCCAGCAGCTTCCAAGGGGAGAATTACAATGAGCAGTTCTTC	CASSFQGENYNEQFF
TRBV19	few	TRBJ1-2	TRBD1	TGTGCCAGTAGTATGGGACAGGGGTCGGGTGGCTACACCTTC	CASSMGQGSGGYTF
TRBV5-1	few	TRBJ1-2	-	TGCGCCAGCAGCAGAGAAGCGGGTGGCTATGGCTACACCTTC	CASSREAGGYGYTF
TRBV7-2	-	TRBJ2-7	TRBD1	TGTGCCAGCAGCGCCACAGGGGCCGCGTACGAGCAGTACTTC	CASSATGAAYEQYF
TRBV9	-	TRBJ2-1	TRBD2	TGTGCCAGCAGCGTAACAGCGGGGGCCACCTACAATGAGCAGTTCTTC	CASSVTAGATYNEQFF
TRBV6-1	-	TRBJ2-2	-	TGTGCCAGCAGCCAGGGGACCGGGGAGCTGTTTTTT	CASSQGTGELFF
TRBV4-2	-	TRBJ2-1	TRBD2	TGTGCCAGCAGCCAAGCCCAACTAGCGGCCAATGAGCAGTTCTTC	CASSQAQLAANEQFF
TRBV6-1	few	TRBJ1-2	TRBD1	TGTGCCAGCACCCTACGACAGGGCTATGGCTACACCTTC	CASTLRQGYGYTF
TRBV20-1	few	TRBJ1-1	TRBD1	TGCAGTGCCACCTACAGGGGGCGGGAGAAAGCTTTCTTT	CSATYRGREKAFF
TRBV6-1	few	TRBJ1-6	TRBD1	TGTGCCAGCAGTGTAGGACCGACAGGGAGTTATTTACCCCTCCACTTT	CASSVGPTGSYLPLHF
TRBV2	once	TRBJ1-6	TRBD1	TGTGCCAGCAGTCAATCGACAGGGGTCCCTTCACCCCTCCACTTT	CASSQSTGVPSPLHF
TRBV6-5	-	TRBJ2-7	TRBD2	TGTGCCAGCAGTTACGACTCTAGCGGTATCTTTTACGAGCAGTACTTC	CASSYDSSGIFYEQYF
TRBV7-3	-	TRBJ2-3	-	TGTGCCAGCAGCCCGAACGGGATCACGCAGTATTTT	CASSPNGITQYF
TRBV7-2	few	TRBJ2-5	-	TGTGCCAGCAGCTTACATCTTGGGACACGAGACGGGGCCCAGTACTTC	CASSLHLGTRDGAQYF
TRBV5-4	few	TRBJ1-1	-	TGTGCCAGCAGTCGGGGACTCGGGAACACTGAAGCTTTCTTT	CASSRGLGNTEAFF
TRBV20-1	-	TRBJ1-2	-	TGCAGTGCTAGAGGCGGACTCAGCCCAGGAGCCTTCCTCGGCTATGGCTACACCTTC	CSARGGLSPGAFLGYGYTF
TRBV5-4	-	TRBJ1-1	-	TGTGCCAGCAGCTCCGGACCTAACACTGAAGCTTTCTTT	CASSSGPNTEAFF
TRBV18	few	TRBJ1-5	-	TGTGCCAGCTCACCACCTGAGGGGAGCAATCAGCCCCAGCATTTT	CASSPPEGSNQPQHF
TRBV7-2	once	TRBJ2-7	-	TGTGCCAGCAGCCAAGATGGAAATTCAGGGTCCTACGAGCAGTACTTC	CASSQDGNSGSYEQYF
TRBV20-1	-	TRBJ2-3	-	TGCAGTGTTAGGGGGGGAGATACAGATACGCAGTATTTT	CSVRGGDTDTQYF
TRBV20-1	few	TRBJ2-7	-	TGCAGTGCCCAGGTGGGGGGCGAGCAGTACTTC	CSAQVGGEQYF
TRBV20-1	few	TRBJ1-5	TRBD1	TGCAGTGCTTATACAGGGGTGCAGCCCCAGCATTTT	CSAYTGVQPQHF
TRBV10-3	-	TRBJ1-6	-	TGTGCCATCAGTGGAGGTTCCAGGGGATCGCGTTCACCCCTCCACTTT	CAISGGSRGSRSPLHF
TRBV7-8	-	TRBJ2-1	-	TGTGCCAGCAGCTTCGGCTATTACAATGAGCAGTTCTTC	CASSFGYYNEQFF
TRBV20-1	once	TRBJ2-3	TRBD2	TGCAGTCTCGTAGCTAGCGGGGGGAATACGCAGTATTTT	CSLVASGGNTQYF
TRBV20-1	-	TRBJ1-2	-	TGCAGTGCAAGGGACCGGAAAGGTGGCTACACCTTC	CSARDRKGGYTF
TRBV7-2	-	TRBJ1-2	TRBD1	TGTGCCAGCAGCTTAACCGGGACAGGGGAAAGGTACACCTTC	CASSLTGTGERYTF
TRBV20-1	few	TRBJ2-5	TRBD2	TGCAGTGCTCCTAGCGGGGGAGGGGAGACCCAGTACTTC	CSAPSGGGETQYF
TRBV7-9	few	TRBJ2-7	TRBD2	TGTGCCAGCACAAATAGCGGGGGAATCTACGAGCAGTACTTC	CASTNSGGIYEQYF
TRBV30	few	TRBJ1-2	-	TGTGCCTGGAGTGTACTCTTGAGGGGCCCGGTCTATGGCTACACCTTC	CAWSVLLRGPVYGYTF
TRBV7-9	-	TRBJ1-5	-	TGTGCCAGCAGCTTCAACAGTCCTAATCAGCCCCAGCATTTT	CASSFNSPNQPQHF
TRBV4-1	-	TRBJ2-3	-	TGCGCCAGCAGCCAAGCCCCGGTGACAGATACGCAGTATTTT	CASSQAPVTDTQYF
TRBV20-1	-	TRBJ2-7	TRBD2	TGCAGTGCTAGAGTTAGCGGGGGCCTAAGCTACGAGCAGTACTTC	CSARVSGGLSYEQYF
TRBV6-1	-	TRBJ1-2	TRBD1	TGTGCCAGCACCTCGCGACAGGGGTATGGCTACACCTTC	CASTSRQGYGYTF
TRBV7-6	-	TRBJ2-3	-	TGTGCCAGCAGCTTACATGGGACTGATAGCACAGATACGCAGTATTTT	CASSLHGTDSTDTQYF
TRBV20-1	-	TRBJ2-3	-	TGCAGTGCCACACTAACTAGCACAGATACGCAGTATTTT	CSATLTSTDTQYF